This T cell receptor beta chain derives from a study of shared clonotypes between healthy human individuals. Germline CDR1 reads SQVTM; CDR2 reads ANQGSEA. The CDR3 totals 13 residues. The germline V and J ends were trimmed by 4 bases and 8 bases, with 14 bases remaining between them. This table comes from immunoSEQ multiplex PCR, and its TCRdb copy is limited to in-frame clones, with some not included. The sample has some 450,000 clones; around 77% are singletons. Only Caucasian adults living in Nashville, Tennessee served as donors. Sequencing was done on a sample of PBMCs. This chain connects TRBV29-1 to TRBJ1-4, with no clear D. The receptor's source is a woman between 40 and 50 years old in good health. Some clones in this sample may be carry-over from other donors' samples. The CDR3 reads CSVARVFGEKLFF. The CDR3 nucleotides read TGCAGCGTTGCACGAGTGTTTGGGGAAAAACTGTTTTTT.